This T cell receptor beta chain came from a study of blood T cell repertoires in COVID-19 (dated by TCRdb to 2020 to 2021). About the study as a whole: The collaborator samples originated in the United States, Italy and Spain and spanned the acute and convalescent phases of COVID-19. The material from the prospective study consisted of cDNA or gDNA derived from T cells, B-cell-depleted T cells, or PBMCs. Subjects who had been exposed to COVID-19, were actively infected with it, or had recovered from it provided the deeply sampled blood TCRbeta repertoires that made up the dataset. The repertoires were released in a freely available public database intended as a resource for research on the immune response to SARS-CoV-2. Samples were obtained from the ongoing ImmuneRACE study (first 160 participants) and from approximately 1,200 subjects provided by 6 global collaborators. A de-identified subject ID, COVID-19 status, age in years and sex were almost always included in the sample metadata. HLA class I and class II types, where available, came from metadata supplied by the sample provider rather than from assay-based typing.

Each collaborating institution followed its own protocols to collect whole blood in K2EDTA tubes. For TCRbeta analysis, collaborators shipped samples in one of three forms: frozen whole blood, isolated PBMCs, or DNA extracted from either of those sample types. What the work shows at the level of the full study, not this receptor alone: How much clinical and demographic metadata was included differed by source and by participant, and the metadata was provided uncurated.

The germline V gene encodes CDR1 SGDLS and CDR2 YYNGEE. The CDR3 has 17 amino acids, counting the end cysteine and phenylalanine. Only CDR3 DNA remains: 51 bases, in frame from the first base. After removal of 0 bases from V and 14 bases from J, the junction retains 17 bases not matched to a gene. The immunoSEQ Assay, a bias-controlled multiplex PCR, was used to amplify TCRbeta CDR3 regions from genomic DNA. The authors' analysis ran thus. The number of nucleated cells in each sample was estimated by amplification of reference gene primers within the assay. To quantify the absolute abundance of each unique TCRbeta CDR3 rearrangement, sequence reads were collapsed and filtered. For each sample, productive Simpson clonality was calculated as the square root of Simpson's diversity index across productive rearrangements. Not all clones reach the TCRdb copy of this immuneACCESS table, which keeps in-frame sequences only. Checked studies attribute under half of the gap to unresolved V genes and leave the rest unexplained. V and J calls and clone size are as listed in that table; D and trimming were resolved from the DNA. A total of approximately 400,000 clones appear in this sample, 81% of them only once. Of the sample, under 1.2% falls within the top ten clones.

With respect to this clone: Its binding antigen is unknown. No much larger clone is present one base from it, and per-base qualities are unavailable.

The TCR originated in a human donor with acute or convalescent COVID-19. The donor label of this sample is uncertain. The rearrangement joined TRBV9 to TRBJ2-3, with TRBD2 identical over 11 junction bases. Specimen: peripheral blood. The bases are TGTGCCAGCAGCGTAGGGGCCTCAACTAGCGGGGGACTCGGGCGGTATTTT. It translates as CASSVGASTSGGLGRYF.